This T cell receptor beta chain was identified during a study of OX40 agonist ivuxolimab in advanced cancers. Overall study context: Ivuxolimab, an antibody acting as an agonist of OX40 (CD134), was used to treat patients. Partial responses were observed in three patients, of whom one had hepatocellular carcinoma and two had cutaneous melanoma. General study points: Average numbers of expanded clones were greater in CD8+ T cells than in CD4+. The study found among the lowest clonal expansion in partial responders at 0.1-3.0 mg/kg.

TCRdb's copy holds only in-frame clones and misses some; the assay was immunoSEQ multiplex PCR. The sample has 15,000 or so clones; about 90% are singletons. CDR1 MRHNA and CDR2 SNTAGT come from the germline V gene. CDR3 size: 15 residues. With 2 bases clipped from V and 3 bases from J, the junction kept 3 bases outside the gene matches. With regard to this clone: Its matching antigen is unknown.

The source of this sequence is an adult with an advanced solid tumor such as melanoma, head and neck, liver or kidney cancer. This chain links TRBV6-4 with TRBJ2-3, with 9 bases that match TRBD2. The sample here was CD4+ or CD8+ T cells sorted from blood, taken in a trial of the OX40 agonist ivuxolimab. CDR3 region: CASSDISGGTDTQYF. CDR3 coding DNA: TGTGCCAGCAGTGACATTAGCGGGGGAACAGATACGCAGTATTTT.